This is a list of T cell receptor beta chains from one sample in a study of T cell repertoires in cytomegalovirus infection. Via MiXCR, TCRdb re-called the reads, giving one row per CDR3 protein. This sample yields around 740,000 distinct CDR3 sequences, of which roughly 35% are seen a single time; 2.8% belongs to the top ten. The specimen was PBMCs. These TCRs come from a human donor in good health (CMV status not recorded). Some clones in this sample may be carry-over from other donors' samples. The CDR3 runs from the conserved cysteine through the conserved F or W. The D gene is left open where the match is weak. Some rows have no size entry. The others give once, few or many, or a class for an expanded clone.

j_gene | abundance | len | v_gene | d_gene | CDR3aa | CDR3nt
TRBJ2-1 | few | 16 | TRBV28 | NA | CASTPGGRPWGNEQFF | TGTGCCAGCACTCCAGGGGGGAGGCCGTGGGGCAATGAGCAGTTCTTC
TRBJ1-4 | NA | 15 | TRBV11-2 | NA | CASSLGRCSDEKLFF | TGTGCCAGCAGCTTAGGGAGGTGCAGCGATGAAAAACTGTTTTTT
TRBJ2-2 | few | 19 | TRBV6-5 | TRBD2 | CASSYSIGLAGGNTGELFF | TGTGCCAGCAGTTACTCGATCGGACTAGCGGGGGGAAACACCGGGGAGCTGTTTTTT
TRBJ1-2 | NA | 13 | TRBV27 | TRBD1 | CASSFYQGAGYTF | TGTGCCAGCAGTTTCTACCAGGGGGCTGGCTACACCTTC
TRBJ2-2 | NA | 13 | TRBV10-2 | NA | CASSAQDTGELFF | TGCGCCAGCAGTGCCCAGGACACCGGGGAGCTGTTTTTT
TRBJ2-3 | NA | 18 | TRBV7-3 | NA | CASSLRQAKKDGTDTQYF | TGTGCCAGCAGCTTACGGCAAGCTAAGAAAGACGGCACAGATACGCAGTATTTT
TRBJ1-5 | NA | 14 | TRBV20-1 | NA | CSARPRQGAQPQHF | TGCAGTGCTAGGCCAAGGCAGGGCGCCCAGCCCCAGCATTTT
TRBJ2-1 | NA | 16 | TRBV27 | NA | CASSLWGLEAGNEQFF | TGTGCCAGCAGTTTATGGGGGCTTGAGGCGGGGAATGAGCAGTTCTTC
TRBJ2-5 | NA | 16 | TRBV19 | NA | CASSSDPEELGETQYF | TGTGCCAGTAGTTCTGATCCTGAGGAGTTAGGAGAGACCCAGTACTTC
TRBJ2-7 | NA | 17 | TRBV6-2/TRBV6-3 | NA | CASSYSNVGGPSYEQYF | TGTGCCAGCAGTTACTCGAACGTCGGGGGGCCCTCCTACGAGCAGTACTTC
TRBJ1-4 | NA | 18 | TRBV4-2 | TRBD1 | CASSPALGQGPTNEKLFF | TGTGCCAGCAGCCCTGCCTTGGGACAGGGCCCAACTAATGAAAAACTGTTTTTT
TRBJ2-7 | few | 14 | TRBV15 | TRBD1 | CATSSTGEAYEQYF | TGTGCCACCAGCAGCACAGGGGAAGCCTACGAGCAGTACTTC
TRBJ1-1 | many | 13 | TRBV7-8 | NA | CASSLRGGAEAFF | TGTGCCAGCAGCTTACGAGGGGGGGCTGAAGCTTTCTTT
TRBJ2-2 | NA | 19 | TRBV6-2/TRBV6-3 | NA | CASSPDTRVAALNTGELFF | TGTGCCAGCAGTCCCGACACACGAGTGGCAGCGTTGAACACCGGGGAGCTGTTTTTT
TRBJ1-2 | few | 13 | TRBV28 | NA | CASSLSRVRGYTF | TGTGCCAGCAGTTTAAGCAGGGTTAGAGGCTACACCTTC
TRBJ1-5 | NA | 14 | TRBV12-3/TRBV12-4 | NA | CASSADRIGQPQHF | TGTGCCAGCAGTGCTGACAGGATCGGTCAGCCCCAGCATTTT
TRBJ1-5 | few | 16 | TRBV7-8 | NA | CASSSYPDGSGQPQHF | TGTGCCAGCAGCTCCTATCCGGACGGGTCGGGGCAGCCCCAGCATTTT
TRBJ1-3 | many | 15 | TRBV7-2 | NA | CASSLSRRTGNTIYF | TGTGCCAGCAGCTTATCCCGGAGAACTGGAAACACCATATATTTT
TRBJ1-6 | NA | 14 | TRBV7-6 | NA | CASSLARVRSPLHF | TGTGCCAGCAGCTTAGCCAGGGTCCGGTCACCCCTCCACTTT
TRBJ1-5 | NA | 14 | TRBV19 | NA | CASTRGDFSGPQHF | TGTGCCAGTACCCGGGGGGACTTTTCGGGGCCCCAGCATTTT
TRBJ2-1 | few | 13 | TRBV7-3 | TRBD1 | CASSPPGGNEQLF | TGTGCCAGCAGCCCGCCAGGGGGCAATGAGCAGTTGTTC
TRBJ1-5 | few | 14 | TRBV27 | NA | CASWEAGSNQPQHF | TGTGCCAGCTGGGAAGCAGGGAGCAATCAGCCCCAGCATTTT
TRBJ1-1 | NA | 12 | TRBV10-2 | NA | CASSAGGGEAFF | TGCGCCAGCAGTGCCGGGGGGGGTGAAGCTTTCTTT